These 18 T cell receptor beta chains were all obtained from the same sample, sequenced in a study of CD8 T cells in ankylosing spondylitis (dated by TCRdb to about 2017). To prepare the library, 5' RACE was applied. The data were produced on an Illumina HiSeq 2500. Using fastp trimming at Q25 and MiXCR clonotype assembly, TCRdb reanalyzed the public sequencing data and kept in-frame beta chains. Rows are unified per CDR3 protein, each entry keeping the most common DNA and genes. The sample has some 200,000 distinct CDR3 sequences on record, 9.5% to 15% of them singletons. The ten largest clones take up 16% of the sample. The sequenced sample consisted of blood, either unsorted or a sorted T cell fraction (not recorded which). The receptors here all came from a male donor with ankylosing spondylitis or in good health (not recorded which).

V and J are TRBV30 and TRBJ2-7, with unresolved D. The V gene's germline CDR1 is GTSNPN and CDR2 SVGIG (reference sequence). Between the trimmed V and J ends, which lost 0 bases and 4 bases, there was a span of 13 bases. The CDR3 spans 14 residues. As DNA, the CDR3 is TGTGCCTGGAGTGTAACTGGGATCCCATACGAGCAGTACTTC. Translation gives CAWSVTGIPYEQYF.

This clonotype was seen ten or more times. This rearrangement joins TRBV5-1 to TRBJ2-1; D uncertain. CDR3 length equals 11 residues. Germline lookup yields CDR1 SGHRS and CDR2 YFSETQ. Trimming removed 5 bases from V and 10 bases from J, with 10 bases in between. The CDR3 sequence: CASRVGVEQFF. The CDR3 coding sequence is TGCGCCAGCAGGGTAGGAGTAGAGCAGTTCTTC.

This clonotype came up a few times. The rearrangement uses TRBV29-1 and TRBJ2-2, with 7 nucleotides matching TRBD2. Germline V gene sequence: CDR1 SQVTM, CDR2 ANQGSEA. The CDR3 is 16 residues long. Losses at the gene ends were 6 bases for V and 5 bases for J; bases not matched to a gene: 15. The CDR3 DNA reads as TGCAGCGTGGGGGGGGGAGAGCCGGTAGGAACCGGGGAGCTGTTTTTT. As protein: CSVGGGEPVGTGELFF.

This clonotype was counted only a few times. This chain connects TRBV7-6 to TRBJ1-2; possible D gene TRBD1, 5 bases. The germline CDR1 and CDR2 sequences are SGHVS and FNYEAQ. The ends were cut back, 5 bases at V and 3 bases at J, with 10 bases in the middle. CDR3 size: 13 residues. The CDR3 sequence: CASSRGPYYGYTF. The CDR3 coding sequence is TGTGCCAGCAGCCGGGGACCTTACTATGGCTACACCTTC.

This clonotype was detected a few times. The chain links TRBV4-2 to TRBJ2-3; D possibly corresponds to TRBD1 (5 bases). Trimming left V 3 bases short and J 9 bases short, with 7 bases between. CDR1 and CDR2 from the germline V gene are LGHNA and YNFKEQ. The CDR3 is 11 residues long. CDR3 sequence (DNA): TGTGCCAGCAGCCACCAGGGAACGCAGTATTTT. Translated: CASSHQGTQYF.

The table lists this clonotype with a count of one. The junction departs from germline at one end; a sequencing error may be responsible. The chain couples TRBV19 to TRBJ1-1, with D perhaps matching TRBD1 (5 bases). The CDR3 has 13 residues. The germline CDR1 and CDR2 sequences are LNHDA and SQIVND (reference sequence). This chain's CDR3 is CASGHFMNNEAFF. The DNA of the CDR3 is TGTGCCAGTGGACACTTCATGAACAATGAAGCTTTCTTT.

This clonotype was seen at least ten times. The gene calls are TRBV20-1 and TRBJ2-5, with D perhaps TRBD2 (5 bases). The CDR3 covers 13 residues. Germline CDR1 is DFQATT and CDR2 is SNEGSKA (reference sequence). Trimming cost V 6 bases and J 5 bases, with 16 bases left between them. The CDR3 protein is CSAVGPGWETQYF. The CDR3, as DNA: TGCAGTGCAGTGGGTCCGGGGTGGGAGACCCAGTACTTC.

This clonotype was seen a handful of times. The rearrangement joins TRBV5-6 to TRBJ2-5; no reliable D call. The CDR3 has 14 amino acids. The V and J ends lost 3 bases and 4 bases respectively, with 13 bases between them. The germline V gene encodes CDR1 SGHDT and CDR2 YYEEEE. CDR3 sequence: CASSSRLGSETQYF. Here the CDR3 DNA reads TGTGCCAGCAGCTCCCGTTTGGGATCAGAGACCCAGTACTTC.

This clonotype was seen a few times. The chain has TRBV20-1 and TRBJ2-1; 8 bases map to TRBD2. With 6 bases clipped from V and 6 bases from J, the junction kept 13 bases outside the gene matches. The germline V gene has CDR1 DFQATT and CDR2 SNEGSKA (reference sequence). This CDR3 contains 15 residues. The CDR3 nucleotides are TGCAGTGCCACCGTATTGAGGAGCGGGGGCAATGAGCAGTTCTTC. It is translated as CSATVLRSGGNEQFF.

The CDR3 reads CASSFREATSSYEQYF. Written as DNA, the CDR3 is TGTGCCAGCAGTTTTAGGGAGGCCACCAGCTCCTACGAGCAGTACTTC. V gene TRBV27 combines with J gene TRBJ2-7, with D possibly being TRBD2 (6 bases). The CDR3 consists of 16 residues. With 3 bases removed from V and 0 bases from J, the gap between germline ends came to 15 bases. The germline CDR1 and CDR2 sequences are MNHEY and SMNVEV (reference sequence).

The chain has TRBV5-1 and TRBJ1-2; TRBD1 aligns across 7 bases. The CDR3 covers 14 residues. J was trimmed by 3 bases and V by 4 bases; bases with no gene match: 6. CDR1 and CDR2 from the germline V gene are SGHRS and YFSETQ. This CDR3 reads CASSPRQGDYGYTF. CDR3 coding DNA: TGCGCCAGCAGCCCCCGACAGGGCGACTATGGCTACACCTTC.

The chain is built from TRBV29-1 and TRBJ1-2; D possibly corresponds to TRBD1 (5 bases). Germline values: CDR1 SQVTM, CDR2 ANQGSEA. The CDR3 has 14 residues. The V end lost 2 bases, the J end lost 4 bases, and 14 bases lay between the germline ends. The DNA of the CDR3 is TGCAGCGTTGAACTCGGGGGGTTGAGCTATGGCTACACCTTC. Translated, it gives CSVELGGLSYGYTF.

V usage is TRBV27 and J usage is TRBJ2-2; D is perhaps TRBD2 (5 bases). The V gene lost 1 base and the J gene lost 5 bases, with 5 bases spanning the gap. Germline CDR1 is MNHEY and CDR2 is SMNVEV (reference sequence). This CDR3 region has 13 residues. Written as DNA, the CDR3 is TGTGCCAGCAGTTTATGGAGGACCGGGGAGCTGTTTTTT. The encoded protein is CASSLWRTGELFF.

This clonotype was seen more than once but under ten times. V and J are TRBV3-1 and TRBJ2-1; TRBD1 aligns across 8 bases. The germline V gene encodes CDR1 LGHDT and CDR2 YNNKEL (reference sequence). The CDR3 contains 15 residues. The trim removed 1 base at V and 1 base at J, leaving 0 bases unmatched. The CDR3 bases are TGTGCCAGCAGCCAAGGGGACAGGTCCTACAATGAGCAGTTCTTC. It is translated as CASSQGDRSYNEQFF.

This clonotype was detected many times. The rearrangement links TRBV27 to TRBJ2-7; 7 bases are shared with TRBD2. V lost 6 bases and J lost 1; bases outside the gene matches: 9. CDR3 length equals 15 residues. Looked up from germline, CDR1 is MNHEY and CDR2 is SMNVEV (reference sequence). The CDR3 sequence: CASSPTGTTSYEQYF. For the CDR3, the DNA is TGTGCCAGCAGCCCGACCGGGACTACTTCCTACGAGCAGTACTTC.

V and J are TRBV25-1 and TRBJ2-3, with D hard to call. This CDR3 contains 16 residues. V was pared by 2 bases and J by 2 bases, with 14 bases between. The V gene's germline CDR1 is MGHDK and CDR2 SYGVNS. CDR3 sequence: CASSEGLPVLTDTQYF. CDR3 DNA sequence: TGTGCCAGCAGTGAAGGATTACCAGTTCTCACAGATACGCAGTATTTT.

The chain combines TRBV3-1 with TRBJ2-7, with D unclear. The V end lost 1 base, the J end lost 1 base, and 8 bases lay between the germline ends. This CDR3 has 14 amino acids. From germline, CDR1 is LGHDT and CDR2 YNNKEL (reference sequence). The CDR3 nucleotides read TGTGCCAGCAGCCAAGGGGAAGCTTCCTACGAGCAGTACTTC. Residues: CASSQGEASYEQYF.

The chain recombines TRBV5-1 with TRBJ2-7, with TRBD1 matching 8 bases. CDR3 size: 15 residues. V was clipped by 2 bases and J by 5 bases; unmatched bases: 9. The germline gives CDR1 SGHRS, CDR2 YFSETQ. The DNA of the CDR3 is TGCGCCAGCAGCTTAAATGGACAGGGAGTCAACGAGCAGTACTTC. This codes for CASSLNGQGVNEQYF. The full variable domain, completed using reference TRBV5-1 and TRBJ2-7, is KAGVTQTPRYLIKTRGQQVTLSCSPISGHRSVSWYQQTPGQGLQFLFEYFSETQRNKGNFPGRFSGRQFSNSRSEMNVSTLELGDSALYLCASSLNGQGVNEQYFGPGTRLTVT.